Reported below is one TCR beta chain. This specimen belongs to a study of blood T cell repertoires in COVID-19. Looking at the study overall: The analysed material was cDNA or gDNA that came from T cells, B-cell-depleted T cells, or PBMCs.

The protocol was immunoSEQ multiplex PCR, while the TCRdb copy is restricted to in-frame clones and leaves out a portion. The sample shows roughly 130,000 clones, about 92% of them seen only once. The CDR3 spans 14 residues. CDR1 is MNHEY and CDR2 is SVGEGT in the germline V gene. The junction had 3 bases not matched to a gene; V was cut back by 6 bases and J by 8 bases. The V call is TRBV6-2 or TRBV6-3, the J call TRBJ2-1, with 14 bases aligning to TRBD2. The origin of this receptor is a man aged 45-65 years with active COVID-19. The specimen was peripheral blood. CDR3 sequence reads: CASSRLAGGDEQFF. CDR3 DNA: TGTGCCAGCAGCCGACTAGCGGGAGGGGATGAGCAGTTCTTC.